This T cell receptor beta chain was captured in a study of shared clonotypes between healthy human individuals. Assay used: immunoSEQ multiplex PCR; TCRdb lists only in-frame clones, some missing. The sample yields 2 million to 2.5 million clones, 85% to 95% seen once. Only CD45RO-negative cells positively selected for CCR7 counted as naive CD8 cells, so terminally differentiated effector memory CD45RA+ cells were excluded. Donors, without exception, were Caucasian adults residing in Nashville, Tennessee. Sequencing used naive CD8+ T cells from PBMCs. The clonotype originates from a man younger than 30 in good health. Some clones in this sample may be carry-over from other donors' samples.

DNA for the CDR3: TGTGCCAGCGGTTTGTCAGGGGTGTCCTACAATGAGCAGTTCTTC. Residues: CASGLSGVSYNEQFF. The chain recombines TRBV6-6 with TRBJ2-1; D may be TRBD1 (6 bases). This CDR3 is built from 15 residues. Germline V gene sequence: CDR1 MNHNY, CDR2 SVGAGI (reference sequence). Deletions cut 8 bases from V and 1 base from J, with 15 bases between.